The source of this T cell receptor (beta chain) is a study of breast tumors, draining lymph nodes, adjacent tissues. On this clonotype itself: Antigen unknown. This may be a read error, as it is one base from a much larger clone.

Study-wide findings and caveats: Tumor T cell lymph node origin was a supported hypothesis, not proven.

Axillary draining lymph nodes of breast cancer patients supplied the node samples. CDR1 is SGHTS and CDR2 is YDEGEE in the germline V gene. The CDR3 has 17 residues. The V gene lost 4 bases and the J gene lost 5 bases, with 21 bases spanning the gap. Via MiXCR, TCRdb re-called the multiplex PCR reads, giving one row per CDR3 protein. The sample lists 100,000 to 150,000 distinct CDR3 sequences, approximately 20% occurring once. Sample: axillary lymph node tissue. The sequence derives from a female donor with breast cancer. Some clones in this sample may be carry-over from other donors' samples. This chain connects TRBV5-8 to TRBJ2-2; TRBD1 is a possible D gene (6 bases). The CDR3 sequence is CASSGGQPPQVTGELFF. The CDR3 nucleotides are TGTGCCAGCAGCGGCGGACAGCCGCCCCAAGTGACCGGGGAGCTGTTTTTT.